One sample yielded the 27 T cell receptor beta chains listed below, sequenced in a study of OX40 agonist ivuxolimab in advanced cancers. The repertoire was sequenced with immunoSEQ multiplex PCR; TCRdb's copy has only in-frame clones and lacks some. The data show about 79,000 clones, just over 85% seen once. This specimen consisted of CD4+ or CD8+ T cells sorted from blood, obtained in a trial of the OX40 agonist ivuxolimab. These receptors were taken from an adult with an advanced solid tumor such as melanoma, head and neck, liver or kidney cancer.

This clone has just one count. The chain couples TRBV11-3 to TRBJ2-4; 12 nucleotides line up with TRBD1. CDR1 and CDR2 (germline): SGHNT, YENEEA. J was trimmed by 2 bases and V by 0 bases; bases with no gene match: 8. The CDR3 is 19 amino acids. As DNA, the CDR3 is TGTGCCAGCAGCTTAGATTGGGGACAGGGGGCGCCGACCAAAAACATTCAGTACTTC. Its translation: CASSLDWGQGAPTKNIQYF.

The chain combines TRBV11-3 with TRBJ2-7; TRBD2 agrees at 9 bases. The CDR3 contains 15 residues. Trimming took 1 base from V and 4 from J; bases not matched to a gene: 5. CDR1 and CDR2 from the germline V gene are SGHNT and YENEEA. DNA of the CDR3: TGTGCCAGCAGCTTAGCGGCGGGAGGGCCTTACGAGCAGTACTTC. This sequence encodes CASSLAAGGPYEQYF. Variable domain in full (rest from reference TRBV11-3 and TRBJ2-7): EAGVVQSPRYKIIEKKQPVAFWCNPISGHNTLYWYLQNLGQGPELLIRYENEEAVDDSQLPKDRFSAERLKGVDSTLKIQPAELGDSAVYLCASSLAAGGPYEQYFGPGTRLTVT.

The rearrangement links TRBV6-5 to TRBJ1-1; D possibly corresponds to TRBD1 (6 bases). Trimming pared 0 bases from V and 10 bases from J, leaving 18 bases between. The CDR3 extends over 15 amino acids. Germline loops: CDR1 MNHEY, CDR2 SVGAGI. The CDR3 reads CASSYSWSGGARAFF. For the CDR3, the DNA is TGTGCCAGCAGTTACTCGTGGTCGGGGGGCGCAAGAGCTTTCTTT.

The chain combines TRBV6-6 with TRBJ2-6; possibly TRBD2 for D (6 bases). The V end lost 6 bases, the J end lost 0 bases, and 9 bases lay between the germline ends. Germline CDR1 is MNHNY and CDR2 is SVGAGI (reference sequence). This CDR3 has 15 residues. The CDR3 bases are TGTGCCAGCAGGCCCGGGGGCTCTGGGGCCAACGTCCTGACTTTC. Translating it yields CASRPGGSGANVLTF.

The chain uses TRBV27 and TRBJ1-6; 9 nucleotides align to TRBD1. Germline V gene lookup returns CDR1 MNHEY and CDR2 SMNVEV (reference sequence). The CDR3 totals 15 residues. V lost 5 bases, J lost 8 bases, and 7 bases stayed unmatched. CDR3 sequence (DNA): TGTGCCAGCAGTCTCCTCGGGACAGGGTATTCACCCCTCCACTTT. Its translation is CASSLLGTGYSPLHF.

The CDR3 loop is CASCTTGTGQETQYF. For the CDR3, the DNA is TGTGCCAGCTGCACAACCGGGACAGGGCAAGAGACCCAGTACTTC. The chain couples TRBV2 to TRBJ2-5, with 9 bases matching TRBD1. Germline CDR1 SNHLY, CDR2 FYNNEI. CDR3 length equals 15 residues. The V gene end was trimmed by 8 bases and the J gene end by 2 bases; junction bases not matched to a gene: 9. The full variable domain, in which reference TRBV2 and TRBJ2-5 provide the parts outside the CDR3, is EPEVTQTPSHQVTQMGQEVILRCVPISNHLYFYWYRQILGQKVEFLVSFYNNEISEKSEIFDDQFSVERPDGSNFTLKIRSTKLEDSAMYFCASCTTGTGQETQYFGPGTRLLVL.

The chain has TRBV11-2 and TRBJ2-3; 8 nucleotides align to TRBD2. This CDR3 contains 18 residues. CDR1 is SGHAT, CDR2 FQNNGV, per germline. Trimming at V came to 0 bases and at J to 5 bases, leaving 13 bases not matched to a gene. The CDR3 DNA reads as TGTGCCAGCAGCTTAGATAATTCGGCGGGAGGTTGGGGAGATACGCAGTATTTT. It specifies CASSLDNSAGGWGDTQYF.

The V call is TRBV7-8, the J call TRBJ1-4, with 7 bases aligning to TRBD1. V lost 2 bases to trimming and J lost 11 bases; unmatched junction nucleotides: 8. This CDR3 comprises 14 residues. Per germline, CDR1 SGHVS and CDR2 FQNEAQ. CDR3 DNA: TGTGCCAGCAGCTTACGTGAGGGGGCAATCAAACTGTTTTTT. Encoded protein: CASSLREGAIKLFF.

The genes are TRBV7-9 and TRBJ2-4, with TRBD1 as a possible D gene (6 bases). V was shortened by 5 bases and J by 3 bases, with 11 bases between the two germline ends. Germline CDR1 reads SEHNR; CDR2 reads FQNEAQ (reference sequence). The CDR3 extends over 14 amino acids. Here the CDR3 reads CASSPGVSKNIQYF. The CDR3 DNA reads TGTGCCAGCAGCCCAGGGGTGAGCAAAAACATTCAGTACTTC.

The V gene is TRBV5-1, the J gene TRBJ2-1, with 13 bases identical to TRBD2. The germline CDR1 and CDR2 sequences are SGHRS and YFSETQ. The CDR3 runs 16 residues. V trimming: 4 bases; J trimming: 9 bases; junction bases outside the gene matches: 10. CDR3 amino acids: CASSTSGLAGDGEQFF. The CDR3 region has the DNA TGCGCCAGCAGCACTTCCGGACTAGCGGGAGATGGTGAGCAGTTCTTC.

The V call is TRBV6-5, the J call TRBJ2-1; 7 bases match TRBD2. Germline assignment: CDR1 MNHEY and CDR2 SVGAGI. This CDR3 has 14 residues. The trim removed 6 bases at V and 5 bases at J, leaving 7 bases unmatched. The CDR3 here is CASSPYGTNNEQFF. Here the CDR3 DNA reads TGTGCCAGCAGCCCCTACGGGACTAACAATGAGCAGTTCTTC.

The rearrangement links TRBV7-9 to TRBJ2-1; 14 bases line up with TRBD2. V lost 4 bases to trimming and J lost 8 bases; unmatched junction nucleotides: 4. Germline V gives CDR1 SEHNR, CDR2 FQNEAQ (reference sequence). This CDR3 has 15 amino acids. Here the CDR3 DNA reads TGTGCCAGCAGCTCAGGGACTAGCGGGAGCCATGAGCAGTTCTTC. Its protein product is CASSSGTSGSHEQFF.

Here the CDR3 reads CSVEDQGAGELFF. In DNA form, the CDR3 reads TGCAGCGTTGAAGACCAGGGGGCCGGGGAGCTGTTTTTT. The J gene is TRBJ2-2, the V gene TRBV29-1; 7 positions match TRBD1. Germline CDR1 reads SQVTM; CDR2 reads ANQGSEA. This CDR3 region has 13 residues. The trim removed 0 bases at V and 6 bases at J, leaving 1 base unmatched.

This clone was detected a few times. The chain employs TRBV18 and TRBJ2-1; no clear D. Germline V gene data show CDR1 as KGHSH and CDR2 as LQKENI. The CDR3 is 12 amino acids. V lost 0 bases and J lost 10, with 7 bases in between. CDR3 bases: TGTGCCAGCTCACCACCTTCTAGGGAGCAGTTCTTC. This encodes CASSPPSREQFF.

V usage is TRBV5-1 and J usage is TRBJ2-5; no firm D call. Germline CDR1 is SGHRS and CDR2 is YFSETQ. V was shortened by 4 bases and J by 5 bases, with 12 bases between the two germline ends. The CDR3 loop spans 13 amino acids. This chain's CDR3 is CASSPGPMETQYF. CDR3 bases: TGCGCCAGCAGCCCCGGGCCCATGGAGACCCAGTACTTC.

The chain couples TRBV11-2 to TRBJ2-3; D uncertain. The V gene's germline CDR1 is SGHAT and CDR2 FQNNGV. This CDR3 has 12 amino acids. Trimming stripped 5 bases from V and 7 bases from J, with 10 bases between. The CDR3 sequence is CASSPEQNTQYF. In nucleotides, the CDR3 is TGTGCCAGCAGCCCCGAGCAAAATACGCAGTATTTT.

This clone appeared a single time. The rearrangement joins TRBV19 to TRBJ2-1; D uncertain. The CDR3 has 16 residues. V lost 3 bases and J 11 bases, leaving 23 bases between the germline ends. The germline V gene encodes CDR1 LNHDA and CDR2 SQIVND (reference sequence). CDR3 protein: CASSMDIAPRVGQQFF. The CDR3 DNA follows: TGTGCCAGTAGTATGGATATAGCTCCCCGCGTCGGGCAGCAGTTCTTC.

CDR3 in amino acids: CASTLDRAVGELFF. The CDR3 bases are TGTGCCAGCACTTTAGACAGGGCGGTGGGGGAGCTGTTTTTT. This chain connects TRBV6-6 to TRBJ2-2, with 7 bases matching TRBD1. V trimming: 7 bases; J trimming: 8 bases; junction bases outside the gene matches: 10. The germline CDR1 and CDR2 sequences are MNHNY and SVGAGI (reference sequence). The CDR3 consists of 14 residues.

The table lists this clone with a count of one. V gene TRBV10-3 combines with J gene TRBJ1-2; D ambiguous. The CDR3 is 13 amino acids. The V end lost 0 bases, the J end lost 8 bases, and 10 bases lay between the germline ends. Germline V CDR1 and CDR2: ENHRY, SYGVKD. The CDR3 DNA is TGTGCCATCAGTGAGTCCTCAATTATGGGCTACACCTTC. Translating it yields CAISESSIMGYTF.

CDR3 sequence (DNA): TGTGCCAGCATGACAGGGGGCATCACTGAAGCTTTCTTT. Its protein is CASMTGGITEAFF. The rearrangement links TRBV2 to TRBJ1-1; the match to TRBD1 covers 10 bases. This CDR3 has 13 residues. J was trimmed by 4 bases and V by 7 bases; bases with no gene match: 3. From germline, CDR1 is SNHLY and CDR2 FYNNEI.

The chain is built from TRBV30 and TRBJ1-4, with D unclear. V shed 1 base and J shed 7 bases, with 13 bases lying between them. The length of the CDR3 is 14 residues. Germline CDR1 and CDR2: GTSNPN and SVGIG (reference sequence). The CDR3 loop is CAWSDLVGSEKLFF. DNA for the CDR3: TGTGCCTGGAGTGATTTGGTCGGTAGTGAAAAACTGTTTTTT.

The chain joins TRBV19 to TRBJ1-5; 7 nucleotides align to TRBD1. Germline-derived CDR1 and CDR2 are LNHDA and SQIVND (reference sequence). Germline trimming cut 4 bases from V and 1 base from J; bases unmatched to any gene: 16. CDR3 length: 19 amino acids. The CDR3 loop reads CASSTKPLTGRYSNQPQHF. In DNA, the CDR3 is TGTGCCAGTAGTACAAAACCCTTGACAGGGAGGTACAGCAATCAGCCCCAGCATTTT. Filled out from reference TRBV19 and TRBJ1-5, the complete variable domain reads DGGITQSPKYLFRKEGQNVTLSCEQNLNHDAMYWYRQDPGQGLRLIYYSQIVNDFQKGDIAEGYSVSREKKESFPLTVTSAQKNPTAFYLCASSTKPLTGRYSNQPQHFGDGTRLSIL.

The V call is TRBV11-2, the J call TRBJ1-5; 7 bases line up with TRBD1. The germline CDR1 and CDR2 sequences are SGHAT and FQNNGV. CDR3 length equals 15 residues. The trim removed 5 bases at V and 7 bases at J, leaving 11 bases unmatched. The CDR3 is CASSTDLTGVQPQHF. The CDR3, as DNA: TGTGCCAGCAGCACCGACCTCACAGGGGTACAGCCCCAGCATTTT.

This clone was found once. The rearrangement joins TRBV18 to TRBJ1-2; 9 positions match TRBD1. Germline lookup yields CDR1 KGHSH and CDR2 LQKENI. Losses at the gene ends were 3 bases for V and 5 bases for J; bases not matched to a gene: 13. The CDR3 runs 17 residues. Written as DNA, the CDR3 is TGTGCCAGCTCACCCGTAGCCTCAAAGACAGGGGGATATGGCTACACCTTC. Translation gives CASSPVASKTGGYGYTF.

A single count supports this clone. The chain recombines TRBV4-1 with TRBJ2-1; 12 bases match TRBD2. Trimming took 1 base from V and 9 from J; bases not matched to a gene: 7. This CDR3 is built from 16 residues. Germline loops: CDR1 MGHRA, CDR2 YSYEKL. The CDR3 DNA sequence: TGCGCCAGCAGCCAAGCGGAGACTAGCGGGAGTACTGAGCAGTTCTTC. Its protein is CASSQAETSGSTEQFF.

The rearrangement uses TRBV7-9 and TRBJ1-1, with D tentatively TRBD1 (6 bases). Between the trimmed V and J ends, which lost 1 base and 4 bases, there was a span of 13 bases. The CDR3 sequence is 15 residues long. Germline V gives CDR1 SEHNR, CDR2 FQNEAQ (reference sequence). CDR3 sequence: CASSLDWGAGTEAFF. CDR3 DNA sequence: TGTGCCAGCAGCTTAGATTGGGGGGCAGGCACTGAAGCTTTCTTT. The full variable domain, its missing parts supplied by reference TRBV7-9 and TRBJ1-1, is DTGVSQNPRHKITKRGQNVTFRCDPISEHNRLYWYRQTLGQGPEFLTYFQNEAQLEKSRLLSDRFSAERPKGSFSTLEIQRTEQGDSAMYLCASSLDWGAGTEAFFGQGTRLTVV.

The genes are TRBV11-2 and TRBJ2-5, with a possible D match to TRBD2 (5 bases). Germline values: CDR1 SGHAT, CDR2 FQNNGV. This CDR3 contains 13 residues. V was shortened by 1 base and J by 3 bases, with 6 bases between the two germline ends. CDR3 in amino acids: CASSLGREETQYF. The CDR3 DNA sequence: TGTGCCAGCAGCTTAGGGCGGGAAGAGACCCAGTACTTC.